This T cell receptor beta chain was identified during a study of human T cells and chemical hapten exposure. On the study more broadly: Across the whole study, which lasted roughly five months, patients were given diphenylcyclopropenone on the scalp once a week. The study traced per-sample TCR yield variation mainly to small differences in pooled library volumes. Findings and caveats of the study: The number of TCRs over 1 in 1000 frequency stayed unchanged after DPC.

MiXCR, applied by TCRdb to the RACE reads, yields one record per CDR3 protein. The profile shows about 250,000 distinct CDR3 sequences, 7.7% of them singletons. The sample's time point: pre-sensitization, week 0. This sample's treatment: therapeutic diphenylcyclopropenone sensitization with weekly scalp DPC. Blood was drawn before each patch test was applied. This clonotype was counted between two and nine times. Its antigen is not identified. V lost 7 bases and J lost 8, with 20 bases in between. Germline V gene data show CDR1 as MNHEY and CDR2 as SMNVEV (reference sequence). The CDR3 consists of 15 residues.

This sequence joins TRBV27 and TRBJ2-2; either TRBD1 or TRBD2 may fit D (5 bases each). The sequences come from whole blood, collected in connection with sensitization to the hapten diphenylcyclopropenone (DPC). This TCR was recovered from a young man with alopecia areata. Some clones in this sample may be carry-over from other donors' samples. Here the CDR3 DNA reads TGTGCCAGCACCCTTAATTGGTGGGGGTCTGGGGAGCTGTTTTTT. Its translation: CASTLNWWGSGELFF.